Below, one T cell receptor (beta chain) is given with its context. TCRdb's table, derived via immunoSEQ multiplex PCR, lists solely in-frame clones and lacks some. In the table there are approximately 100,000 clones, roughly 84% of which are singletons. This sample was included in a study of control samples from healthy donors and cancer patients. The ends were cut back, 1 base at V and 6 bases at J, with 7 bases in the middle. The CDR3 is 14 amino acids. CDR1 is SNHLY and CDR2 is FYNNEI in the germline V gene. The chain is built from TRBV2 and TRBJ1-6, with D unresolved. This receptor was obtained from a man between 65 and 85 years old with lung cancer. Sequences were obtained from PBMCs. The CDR3 spells CASSEVWGNSPLHF. Here the CDR3 DNA reads TGTGCCAGCAGTGAAGTCTGGGGTAATTCACCCCTCCACTTT. The variable domain in full, with the rest retrieved from reference TRBV2 and TRBJ1-6, is EPEVTQTPSHQVTQMGQEVILRCVPISNHLYFYWYRQILGQKVEFLVSFYNNEISEKSEIFDDQFSVERPDGSNFTLKIRSTKLEDSAMYFCASSEVWGNSPLHFGNGTRLTVT.